Reported below is one T cell receptor (beta chain). Its specificity is unknown. These data belong to a study of T cell clonotyping in hematopoietic cell transplantation. The table came from immunoSEQ multiplex PCR; TCRdb's copy has only in-frame clones and leaves some out. The table lists approximately 9,300 clones, 70% to 85% of them singletons. Germline CDR1 reads SGHDT; CDR2 reads YYEEEE. CDR3 size: 15 residues. V lost 0 bases to trimming and J lost 0 bases, with 9 bases between them. Findings and limits, study-wide: Higher Inverse Simpson Index values in graft donor and pretransplant recipient predicted broader posttransplant TCR diversity. Pathologically expanded recipient clonotypes increased progressively from day 30 to day 180 as diversity fell.

The sample here was PBMCs, taken at the time of graft-versus-host disease after allogeneic stem cell transplant. V is TRBV5-6 and J is TRBJ2-5; D uncertain. The TCR was taken from a male patient aged 55 to 70 who had an allogeneic stem cell transplant from an unrelated donor, so the T cells may come from the graft donor. Some clones in this sample may be carry-over from other donors' samples. The CDR3 DNA reads as TGTGCCAGCAGCTTGGGCAGTCTGTACCAAGAGACCCAGTACTTC. Translation: CASSLGSLYQETQYF.